A few counts support the clone carrying this TCR beta chain. The target antigen is unknown. TCRdb itself ran the reads through MiXCR, one entry per CDR3 protein. The data show around 70,000 distinct CDR3 sequences, with about 30% seen just once and 45% to 75% held by the top ten. The sample originates from a study of T cell repertoires in cytomegalovirus infection. Whole-study context: Epitope selection comprised recently identified HLA-C-restricted CMV epitopes and well-studied HLA-B-restricted CMV epitopes. Whole-study findings and limits: Ex vivo responses were dominated by HLA-C-restricted CMV-specific TCR beta clonotypes.

V shed 2 bases and J shed 6 bases, with 12 bases lying between them. The CDR3 totals 14 residues. Per the germline V gene, CDR1 is MNHEY and CDR2 is SMNVEV (reference sequence). The chain carries TRBV27 and TRBJ2-3; TRBD2 is a possible D gene (5 bases). The sequence derives from a human donor in good health (CMV status not recorded). Some clones in this sample may be carry-over from other donors' samples. This specimen consisted of CD8+ T cells from cultured PBMCs, obtained from culture after CMV antigen stimulation. CDR3 region: CASSLEASYDTQYF. The CDR3 DNA reads TGTGCCAGCAGTTTAGAGGCTAGCTACGATACGCAGTATTTT.